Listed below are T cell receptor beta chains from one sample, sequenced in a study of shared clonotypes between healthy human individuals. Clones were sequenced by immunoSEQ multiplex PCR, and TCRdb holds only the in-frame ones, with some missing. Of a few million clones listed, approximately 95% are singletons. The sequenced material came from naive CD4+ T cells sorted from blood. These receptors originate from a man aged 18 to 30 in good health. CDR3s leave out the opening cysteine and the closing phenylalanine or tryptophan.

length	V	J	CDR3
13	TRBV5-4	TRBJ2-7	ASSLAKSGLYEQY
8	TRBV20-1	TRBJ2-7	SAQGSEQY
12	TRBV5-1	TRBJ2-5	ASSMQTIQETQY
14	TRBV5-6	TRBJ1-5	ASSLFWQHSGQPQH
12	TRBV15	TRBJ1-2	ATSRGGGDYGYT
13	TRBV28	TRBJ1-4	ASSAADRGPEKLF
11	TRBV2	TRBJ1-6	ASTDRENSPLH
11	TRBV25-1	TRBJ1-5	ASSDRGGQPQH
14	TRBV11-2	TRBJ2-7	ASSLARDRPTYEQY
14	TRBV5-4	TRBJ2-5	ASSWTSGGPQETQY
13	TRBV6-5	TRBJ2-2	ASGVLAASTGELF
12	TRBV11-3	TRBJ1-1	ASSLQGVNTEAF
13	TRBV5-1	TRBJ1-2	ASSLWTDEGYGYT
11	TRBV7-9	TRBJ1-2	ASSPGQIYGYT
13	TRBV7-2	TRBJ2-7	ASSSAPGQGGEQY
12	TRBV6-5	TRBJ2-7	ASSYGPSGYEQY
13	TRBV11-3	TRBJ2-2	ASSYQGIGTGELF
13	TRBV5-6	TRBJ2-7	ASSLDPSANYEQY
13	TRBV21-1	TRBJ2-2	ASSKVMDRGGELF
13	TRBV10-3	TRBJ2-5	AISPSGIGKETQY
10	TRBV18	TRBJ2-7	ASSPGHYEQY
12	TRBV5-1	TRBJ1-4	ASSLEGGGEKLF
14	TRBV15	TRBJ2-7	ATSREVGTGRYEQY
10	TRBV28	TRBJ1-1	ASSLVGFEAF
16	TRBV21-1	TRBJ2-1	ASTPLPGYSSSYNEQF
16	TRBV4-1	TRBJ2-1	ASSLNSGGPSSYNEQF
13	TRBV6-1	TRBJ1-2	ASSELPGGSYGYT
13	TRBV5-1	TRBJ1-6	ASSLVGDGNSPLH
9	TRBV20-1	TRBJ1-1	SARGEGNAF
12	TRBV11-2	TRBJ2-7	ASSEQGSTYEQY
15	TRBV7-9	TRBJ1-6	ASSPTGPRASSSPLH
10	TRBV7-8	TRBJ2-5	ASSLVGNPSN
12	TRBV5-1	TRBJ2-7	ASSLESGLSEQY
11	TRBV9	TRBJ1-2	ASSVPGTYGYT
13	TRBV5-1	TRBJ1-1	ASSSTGPGGSEAF
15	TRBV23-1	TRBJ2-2	ASSPFSGGRRTGELF
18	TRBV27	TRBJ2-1	ASMRGYVGRLQPSYNEQF
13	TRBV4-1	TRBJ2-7	ASSPTLAGGSEQY
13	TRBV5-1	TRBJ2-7	ASSFIAGASYEQY
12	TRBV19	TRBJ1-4	ASIPPGPRQKLF
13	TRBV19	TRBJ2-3	ASSIGDVVTDTQY
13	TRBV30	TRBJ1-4	AWSPLGQGNEKLF
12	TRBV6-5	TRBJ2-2	ASTSPHGAGELF
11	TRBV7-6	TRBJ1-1	ASSLDSNTEAF
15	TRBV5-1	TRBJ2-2	ASSLGPLAGDTGELF
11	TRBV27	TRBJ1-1	ASSLSRNTEAF
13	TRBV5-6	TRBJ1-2	ASSLDEGAVYGYT
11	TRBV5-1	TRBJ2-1	ASSDVSYNEQF
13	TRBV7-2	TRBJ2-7	ASSLGASPSYEQY
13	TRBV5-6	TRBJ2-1	ASSLIVLVYNEQF
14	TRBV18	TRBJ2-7	ASSPTSGQGPYEQY
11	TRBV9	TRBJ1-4	ASSVGVNEKLF
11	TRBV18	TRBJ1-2	ATQTAGDYGYT
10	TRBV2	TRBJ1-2	ASSVSGWGYT
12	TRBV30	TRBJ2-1	AWSNGVSYNEQF
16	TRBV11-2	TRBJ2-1	ASRIRGTSGSSYNEQF
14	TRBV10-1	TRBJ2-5	ASSETLAGEIETQY
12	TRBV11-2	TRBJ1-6	ASSAIRDPEPLH
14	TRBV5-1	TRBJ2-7	ASSEGPGPISYEQY